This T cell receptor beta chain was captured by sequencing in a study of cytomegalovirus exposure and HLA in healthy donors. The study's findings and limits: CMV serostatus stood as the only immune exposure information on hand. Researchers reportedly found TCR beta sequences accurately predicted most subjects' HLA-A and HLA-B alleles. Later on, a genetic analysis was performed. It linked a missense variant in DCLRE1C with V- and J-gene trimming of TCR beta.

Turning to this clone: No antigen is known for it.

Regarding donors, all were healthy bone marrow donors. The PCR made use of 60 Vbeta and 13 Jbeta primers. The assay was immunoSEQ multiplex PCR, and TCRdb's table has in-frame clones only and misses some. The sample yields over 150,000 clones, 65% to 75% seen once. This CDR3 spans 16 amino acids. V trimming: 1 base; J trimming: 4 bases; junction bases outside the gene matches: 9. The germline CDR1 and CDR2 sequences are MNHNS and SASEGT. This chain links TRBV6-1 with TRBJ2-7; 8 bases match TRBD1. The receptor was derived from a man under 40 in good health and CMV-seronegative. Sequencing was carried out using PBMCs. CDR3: CASSEVGGTGTYEQYF. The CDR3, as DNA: TGTGCCAGCAGTGAAGTTGGGGGGACAGGTACTTACGAGCAGTACTTC.